The clone carrying this TCR beta chain turned up a few times. The antigen is undetermined. V dropped 6 bases and J dropped 3 bases, with 22 bases sitting between them. In germline, CDR1 is DFQATT, CDR2 SNEGSKA (reference sequence). The CDR3 has 16 residues. The record originates from a study of T-cell reconstitution after alpha-beta-depleted transplantation in children. Findings and caveats of the study: Two months or so post-transplant, alpha-beta T cells reportedly derived from several hundred expanded graft clones. T-cell numbers and diversity, one year after transplant, stemmed largely from T cells that were newly produced. The origin of high day-60 TCRbeta diversity in some patients lay in surviving recipient T cells and thymic progenitors.

Unique molecular identifiers were incorporated into the prepared TCRbeta library. TCRdb redid the calling of the PCR reads with MiXCR, one entry per CDR3 protein. The sample carries some 350,000 distinct CDR3 sequences, 15% to 20% recorded once. This TCR came from a male patient aged 2 to 9 who had a stem cell transplant for acute lymphoblastic leukemia, so the T cells may come from the graft donor. The sample here was PBMCs, mostly from graft donor cells, taken 360 days after TCRalphabeta/CD19-depleted stem cell transplant. This chain uses TRBV20-1 with TRBJ2-3; D may be TRBD1 (5 bases). The CDR3 DNA reads TGCAGTGCCCCTAAGGCCCAGGGTTTTTGGACAGATACGCAGTATTTT. Its translation is CSAPKAQGFWTDTQYF.